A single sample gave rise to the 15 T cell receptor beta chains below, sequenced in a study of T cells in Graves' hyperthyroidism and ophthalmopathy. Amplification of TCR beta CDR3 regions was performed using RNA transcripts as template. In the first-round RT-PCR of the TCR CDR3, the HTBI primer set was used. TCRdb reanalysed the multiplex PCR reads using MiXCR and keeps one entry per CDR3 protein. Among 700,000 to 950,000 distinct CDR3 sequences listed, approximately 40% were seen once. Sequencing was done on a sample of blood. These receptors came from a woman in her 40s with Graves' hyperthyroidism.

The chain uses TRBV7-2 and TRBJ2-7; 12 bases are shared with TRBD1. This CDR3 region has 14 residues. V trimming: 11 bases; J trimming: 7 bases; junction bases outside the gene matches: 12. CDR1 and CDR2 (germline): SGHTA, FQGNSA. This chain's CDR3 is CAPMPGQGAGEQYF. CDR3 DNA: TGTGCCCCCATGCCGGGACAGGGGGCGGGGGAGCAGTACTTC.

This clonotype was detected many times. CDR3 region: CASSSGVLSNQPQHF. The CDR3 DNA is TGTGCCAGCAGCTCGGGGGTACTCAGCAATCAGCCCCAGCATTTT. The chain has TRBV7-2 and TRBJ1-5, with D maybe TRBD1 (5 bases). This CDR3 contains 15 residues. The germline V gene has CDR1 SGHTA and CDR2 FQGNSA. Trimming took off 4 bases at V and 1 base at J, with 11 bases between the two ends.

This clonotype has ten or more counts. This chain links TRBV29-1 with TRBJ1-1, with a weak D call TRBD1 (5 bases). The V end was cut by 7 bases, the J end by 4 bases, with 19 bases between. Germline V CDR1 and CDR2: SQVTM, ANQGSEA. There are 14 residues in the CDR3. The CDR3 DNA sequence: TGCAGCGCCCTAGTCTCCGTAGGGGCCACTGAAGCTTTCTTT. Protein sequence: CSALVSVGATEAFF.

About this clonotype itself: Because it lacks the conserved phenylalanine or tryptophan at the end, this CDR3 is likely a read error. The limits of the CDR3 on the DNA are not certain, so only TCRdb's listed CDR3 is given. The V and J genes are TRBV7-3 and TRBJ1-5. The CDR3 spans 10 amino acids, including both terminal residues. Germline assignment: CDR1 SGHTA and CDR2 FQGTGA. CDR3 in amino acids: CASSGPGLAG.

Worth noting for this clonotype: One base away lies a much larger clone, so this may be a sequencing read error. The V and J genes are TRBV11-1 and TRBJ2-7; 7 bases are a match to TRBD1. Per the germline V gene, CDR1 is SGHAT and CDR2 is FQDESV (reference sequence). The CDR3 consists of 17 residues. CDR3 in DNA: TGTGCCAGCGGCTTATTACAGTTGACAGGGCCAAACTCCGCGCAGTACTTC. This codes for CASGLLQLTGPNSAQYF.

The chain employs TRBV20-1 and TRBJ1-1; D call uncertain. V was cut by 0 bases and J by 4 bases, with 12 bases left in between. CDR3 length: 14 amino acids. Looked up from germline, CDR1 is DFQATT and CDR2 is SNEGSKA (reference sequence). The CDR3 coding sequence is TGCAGTGCTAGAGACCCACAGAGAAGCACTGAAGCTTTCTTT. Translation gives CSARDPQRSTEAFF.

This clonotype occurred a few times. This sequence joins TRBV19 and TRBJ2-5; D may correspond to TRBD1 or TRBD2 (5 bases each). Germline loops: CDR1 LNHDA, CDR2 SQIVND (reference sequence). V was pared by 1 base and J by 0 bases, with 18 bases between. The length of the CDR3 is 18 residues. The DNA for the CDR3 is TGTGCCAGTAGTATAGCAAAAGGGACCACTTGGGACCAAGAGACCCAGTACTTC. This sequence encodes CASSIAKGTTWDQETQYF.

DNA of the CDR3: TGTGCCAGCAGTTACGGGACCCCGGTAGGGGAGCTGTTTTTT. It codes for CASSYGTPVGELFF. The V and J genes are TRBV6-2 or TRBV6-3 and TRBJ2-2, with D perhaps matching TRBD1 or TRBD2 (5 bases each). From germline, CDR1 is MNHEY and CDR2 SVGEGT. This CDR3 has 14 residues. V was cut by 2 bases and J by 8 bases, with 12 bases left in between.

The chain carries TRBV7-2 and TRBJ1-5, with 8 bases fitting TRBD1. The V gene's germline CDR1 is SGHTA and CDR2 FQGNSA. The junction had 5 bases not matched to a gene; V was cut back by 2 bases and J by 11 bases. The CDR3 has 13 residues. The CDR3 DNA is TGTGCCAGCAGCTTATCCCCGGACAGGGCCCAGCATTTT. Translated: CASSLSPDRAQHF. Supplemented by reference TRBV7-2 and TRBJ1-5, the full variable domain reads GAGVSQSPSNKVTEKGKDVELRCDPISGHTALYWYRQSLGQGLEFLIYFQGNSAPDKSGLPSDRFSAERTGGSVSTLTIQRTQQEDSAVYLCASSLSPDRAQHFGDGTRLSIL.

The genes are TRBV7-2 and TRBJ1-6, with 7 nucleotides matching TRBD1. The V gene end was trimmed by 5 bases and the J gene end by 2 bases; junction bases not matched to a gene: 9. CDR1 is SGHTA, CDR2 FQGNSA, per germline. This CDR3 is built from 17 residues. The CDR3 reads CASSVADRQTYNSPLHF. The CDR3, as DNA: TGTGCCAGCAGCGTGGCGGACAGGCAGACCTATAATTCACCCCTCCACTTT.

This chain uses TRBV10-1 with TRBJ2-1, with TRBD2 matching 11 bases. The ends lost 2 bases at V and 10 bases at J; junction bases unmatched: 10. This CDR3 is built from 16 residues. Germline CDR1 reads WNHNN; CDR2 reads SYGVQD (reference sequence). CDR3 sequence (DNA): TGCGCCAGCAGTGAGAAACTAGCGGGAGAGGCGAAGGAGCAGTTCTTC. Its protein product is CASSEKLAGEAKEQFF.

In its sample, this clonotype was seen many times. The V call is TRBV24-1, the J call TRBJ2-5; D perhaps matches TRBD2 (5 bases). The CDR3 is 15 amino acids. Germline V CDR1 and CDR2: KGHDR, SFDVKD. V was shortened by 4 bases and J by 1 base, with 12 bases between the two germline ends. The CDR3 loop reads CATSDSGPIQETQYF. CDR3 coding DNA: TGTGCCACCAGTGACAGCGGACCCATCCAAGAGACCCAGTACTTC.

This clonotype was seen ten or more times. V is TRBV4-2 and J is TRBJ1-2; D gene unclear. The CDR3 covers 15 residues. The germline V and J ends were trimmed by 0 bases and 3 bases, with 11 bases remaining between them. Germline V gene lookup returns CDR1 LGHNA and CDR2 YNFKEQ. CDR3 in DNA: TGTGCCAGCAGCCAAGAGAAGACTTCGGACTATGGCTACACCTTC. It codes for CASSQEKTSDYGYTF.

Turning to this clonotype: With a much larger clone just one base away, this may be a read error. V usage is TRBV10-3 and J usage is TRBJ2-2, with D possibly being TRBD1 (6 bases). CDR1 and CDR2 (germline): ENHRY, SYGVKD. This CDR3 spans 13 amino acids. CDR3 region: CAIQGQNAGELFF. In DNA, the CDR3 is TGTGCCATCCAGGGGCAGAACGCCGGGGAGCTGTTTTTT.

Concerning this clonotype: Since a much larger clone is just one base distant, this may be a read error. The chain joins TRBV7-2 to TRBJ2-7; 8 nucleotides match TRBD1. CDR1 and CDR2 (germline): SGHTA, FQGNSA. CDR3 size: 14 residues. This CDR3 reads CASSLGAGTGTINF. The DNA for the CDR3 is TGTGCCAGCAGCTTGGGGGCCGGGACAGGCACAATAAACTTC.